Sequencing of this T cell receptor (beta chain) was carried out in a study of shared clonotypes between healthy human individuals. Study as a whole: Researchers assigned three CD4 naive, three CD4 memory, two CD8 naive and one CD8 memory plate to each donor.

Germline CDR1 MRHNA, CDR2 SNTAGT. The CDR3 length is 17 residues. V was clipped by 4 bases and J by 1 base, with 17 bases between them. The assay ran at deep level. On sorted subsets, replicate PCRs used 150 to 250 ng DNA, or 25,000 to 35,000 T cell genomes. Sequencing used immunoSEQ multiplex PCR; TCRdb keeps in-frame clones, though not all of them. Of about 1.4 million clones in the sample, around 97% are singletons; the top ten hold more than 0.9%. Material: naive CD4+ T cells sorted from blood. As to subset: CD45RA+ positively selected. This clonotype was sampled from a man aged 25 to 40 in good health. The chain is built from TRBV6-4 and TRBJ2-1; D is ambiguous. The CDR3 DNA reads as TGTGCCAGCAGTGGGACGAGTACACTGGGGTCCTACAATGAGCAGTTCTTC. Translation: CASSGTSTLGSYNEQFF.